The 26 T cell receptor beta chains reported below all come from one sample, sequenced in a study of early T cells in non-severe SARS-CoV-2 infection. MiXCR, applied by TCRdb to the 5' RACE reads, yields one record per CDR3 protein. The sample lists about 49,000 distinct CDR3 sequences; less than 4.5% were seen once. Sequencing used whole blood. These receptors were taken from an adult who was a healthcare worker with PCR-confirmed SARS-CoV-2 infection or an uninfected control (not recorded which).

This clonotype was seen a few times. This chain uses TRBV7-8 with TRBJ1-2, with 9 bases aligning to TRBD1. Germline assignment: CDR1 SGHVS and CDR2 FQNEAQ. This CDR3 comprises 14 residues. Trimming removed 2 bases from V and 6 bases from J; junction bases left unmatched: 4. CDR3 in amino acids: CASSLNRQGDGYTF. The CDR3 nucleotides read TGTGCCAGCAGCTTAAACAGACAGGGGGATGGCTACACCTTC.

This clonotype was observed many times. The chain links TRBV27 to TRBJ2-2; 7 bases are shared with TRBD2. The CDR3 consists of 15 residues. The V segment lost 4 bases and the J segment 0 bases; nucleotides outside the gene matches: 2. Germline CDR1 MNHEY, CDR2 SMNVEV (reference sequence). The CDR3 DNA reads TGTGCCAGCAGTTGGGGGGGTCCGAACACCGGGGAGCTGTTTTTT. This sequence encodes CASSWGGPNTGELFF.

This clonotype was observed at least ten times. The DNA for the CDR3 is TGCGCCAGCAGCTTGGTGGTTAGCGGGGACAGCCAGTACTTC. Protein: CASSLVVSGDSQYF. The V call is TRBV5-1, the J call TRBJ2-5; possible D gene TRBD2, 8 bases. V gave up 0 bases and J gave up 10 bases, with 16 bases separating them. The CDR3 has 14 residues. Germline CDR1 is SGHRS and CDR2 is YFSETQ.

This clonotype came up many times. V usage is TRBV19 and J usage is TRBJ2-2; no reliable D call. Trimming removed 4 bases at V and 3 bases at J, with 3 bases between. The CDR3 consists of 12 residues. Germline assignment: CDR1 LNHDA and CDR2 SQIVND (reference sequence). The CDR3 bases are TGTGCCAGTAGTACTTACACCGGGGAGCTGTTTTTT. Translated: CASSTYTGELFF. Full variable domain (rest looked up from reference TRBV19 and TRBJ2-2): DGGITQSPKYLFRKEGQNVTLSCEQNLNHDAMYWYRQDPGQGLRLIYYSQIVNDFQKGDIAEGYSVSREKKESFPLTVTSAQKNPTAFYLCASSTYTGELFFGEGSRLTVL.

This clonotype was observed at least ten times. The genes are TRBV10-3 and TRBJ2-2; 8 bases are shared with TRBD1. Germline V gives CDR1 ENHRY, CDR2 SYGVKD. The trim removed 2 bases at V and 0 bases at J, leaving 2 bases unmatched. This CDR3 spans 16 amino acids. The CDR3 DNA is TGTGCCATCAGTGAGGCGGGACAGGCGAACACCGGGGAGCTGTTTTTT. The encoded protein is CAISEAGQANTGELFF.

This clonotype occurred many times. This chain uses TRBV6-6 with TRBJ2-6; D ambiguous. Germline CDR1 MNHNY, CDR2 SVGAGI (reference sequence). The CDR3 has 12 residues. The germline V and J ends were trimmed by 4 bases and 2 bases, with 0 bases remaining between them. Here the CDR3 reads CASSSGANVLTF. The CDR3 DNA reads TGTGCCAGCAGTTCTGGGGCCAACGTCCTGACTTTC.

This clonotype showed up many times. CDR3 DNA: TGTGCCAGCAGCGTCGACAGGGGAAATGAGCAGTTCTTC. The encoded protein is CASSVDRGNEQFF. The rearrangement links TRBV11-2 to TRBJ2-1; the match to TRBD1 covers 8 bases. With V trimmed by 5 bases and J by 7 bases, 4 bases remained unmatched. There are 13 residues in the CDR3. Germline assignment: CDR1 SGHAT and CDR2 FQNNGV. Variable domain in full (rest from reference TRBV11-2 and TRBJ2-1): EAGVAQSPRYKIIEKRQSVAFWCNPISGHATLYWYQQILGQGPKLLIQFQNNGVVDDSQLPKDRFSAERLKGVDSTLKIQPAKLEDSAVYLCASSVDRGNEQFFGPGTRLTVL.

The genes are TRBV11-2 and TRBJ2-1; D call uncertain. Germline-derived CDR1 and CDR2 are SGHAT and FQNNGV. This CDR3 contains 16 residues. Deletions cut 1 base from V and 6 bases from J, with 16 bases between. CDR3 nucleotides: TGTGCCAGCAGCTTAGTATTGAGTTTGGGGATCAATGAGCAGTTCTTC. This codes for CASSLVLSLGINEQFF.

This clonotype occurred many times. J is TRBJ1-5 and V is TRBV2; a weak D match, TRBD1 (5 bases). The germline V gene has CDR1 SNHLY and CDR2 FYNNEI. This CDR3 is built from 13 residues. V lost 4 bases, J lost 4 bases, and 8 bases lay in between. This chain's CDR3 is CASSGGPNQPQHF. For the CDR3, the DNA is TGTGCCAGCAGTGGGGGCCCAAATCAGCCCCAGCATTTT.

As concerns this clonotype: Relative to the germline gene, one junction end is altered; a read error may explain this. The J gene is TRBJ1-1, the V gene TRBV6-6; weak D call: TRBD1 (6 bases). Germline lookup yields CDR1 MNHNY and CDR2 SVGAGI (reference sequence). This CDR3 has 15 amino acids. The CDR3 sequence is CASSLTGTPNTEVFF. In DNA form, the CDR3 reads TGTGCCAGCAGTTTAACCGGGACACCGAACACTGAAGTTTTCTTT.

This clonotype was counted ten times or more. The rearrangement uses TRBV10-3 and TRBJ2-1; weak D call: TRBD1 (6 bases). The germline V gene has CDR1 ENHRY and CDR2 SYGVKD. V was pared by 2 bases and J by 10 bases, with 12 bases between. The CDR3 has 13 amino acids. The CDR3 region is CAISEPPGAEQFF. In nucleotides, the CDR3 is TGTGCCATCAGTGAGCCCCCAGGGGCCGAGCAGTTCTTC.

This clonotype was observed a few times. The gene calls are TRBV20-1 and TRBJ2-3, with a possible D match to TRBD2 (6 bases). CDR1 and CDR2 (germline): DFQATT, SNEGSKA (reference sequence). V was clipped by 6 bases and J by 3 bases, with 19 bases between them. This CDR3 contains 15 residues. CDR3 sequence reads: CSATRRSGLTDTQYF. The CDR3 DNA follows: TGCAGTGCAACCCGACGCAGCGGGTTGACAGATACGCAGTATTTT.

This rearrangement joins TRBV7-6 to TRBJ2-1; no definite D call. The CDR3 sequence is 15 residues long. From germline, CDR1 is SGHVS and CDR2 FNYEAQ. The V gene lost 4 bases and the J gene lost 5 bases, with 15 bases spanning the gap. Here the CDR3 DNA reads TGTGCCAGCAGCTCGCCGGGTTGGTTACACAATGAGCAGTTCTTC. It codes for CASSSPGWLHNEQFF.

This clonotype occurred a few times. The genes are TRBV29-1 and TRBJ1-1, with D possibly matching TRBD1 (5 bases). CDR1 and CDR2 (germline): SQVTM, ANQGSEA. Trimming shortened V by 3 bases and J by 2 bases, and 10 bases separated the two germline ends. CDR3 length: 13 amino acids. CDR3 residues: CSVEAGQNTEAFF. The CDR3 DNA reads TGCAGCGTTGAGGCAGGACAAAACACTGAAGCTTTCTTT.

This clonotype was observed at least ten times. The CDR3, as DNA: TGTGCCAGCAGCTTCGTCGCGGGTCTCGGACACTACGAGCAGTACTTC. It specifies CASSFVAGLGHYEQYF. The J gene is TRBJ2-7, the V gene TRBV11-2, with D possibly being TRBD1 or TRBD2 (5 bases each). Trimming cost V 3 bases and J 3 bases, with 18 bases left between them. The V gene's germline CDR1 is SGHAT and CDR2 FQNNGV. CDR3 length: 16 residues. Supplemented by reference TRBV11-2 and TRBJ2-7, the full variable domain reads EAGVAQSPRYKIIEKRQSVAFWCNPISGHATLYWYQQILGQGPKLLIQFQNNGVVDDSQLPKDRFSAERLKGVDSTLKIQPAKLEDSAVYLCASSFVAGLGHYEQYFGPGTRLTVT.

This clonotype was seen many times. This chain uses TRBV14 with TRBJ2-1, with a tentative D call TRBD2 (6 bases). The V and J ends lost 0 bases and 6 bases respectively, with 18 bases between them. CDR3 length: 17 residues. Per the germline V gene, CDR1 is SGHDN and CDR2 is FVKESK. In DNA form, the CDR3 reads TGTGCCAGCAGCCAAGATGCTCTGGCGGGGCCCCTCAATGAGCAGTTCTTC. It specifies CASSQDALAGPLNEQFF.

CDR3 sequence (DNA): TGTGCCAGCAGCCAAAATGGGGGCTCTGGGGCCAACGTCCTGACTTTC. This gives the protein CASSQNGGSGANVLTF. The chain has TRBV4-2 and TRBJ2-6; TRBD1 or TRBD2 may be the D gene (5 bases each). Trimming removed 2 bases at V and 0 bases at J, with 8 bases between. The CDR3 extends over 16 amino acids. Per germline, CDR1 LGHNA and CDR2 YNFKEQ.

This clonotype has ten or more counts. This chain joins TRBV2 and TRBJ2-5; D might be TRBD1 or TRBD2, each matching 5 bases. From germline, CDR1 is SNHLY and CDR2 FYNNEI. With 8 bases removed from V and 5 bases from J, the gap between germline ends came to 12 bases. CDR3 length: 12 amino acids. The CDR3 loop reads CASGDQHETQYF. As DNA, the CDR3 is TGTGCCAGCGGGGACCAGCACGAGACCCAGTACTTC.

This clonotype was recorded at least ten times. The chain employs TRBV28 and TRBJ2-7; D unclear. Germline-derived CDR1 and CDR2 are MDHEN and SYDVKM. CDR3 length: 13 residues. The V end lost 4 bases, the J end lost 6 bases, and 13 bases lay between the germline ends. Written as DNA, the CDR3 is TGTGCCAGCAGTTCCCCGAGAGCGCTCGAGCAGTACTTC. Its translation is CASSSPRALEQYF.

This clonotype was detected ten times or more. The CDR3, as DNA: TGCGCCACCCGACCAAGGACAGGGATGTACACTGAAGCTTTCTTT. Translating gives CATRPRTGMYTEAFF. The chain has TRBV5-1 and TRBJ1-1; 8 bases match TRBD1. The CDR3 extends over 15 amino acids. Germline values: CDR1 SGHRS, CDR2 YFSETQ. After removal of 9 bases from V and 3 bases from J, the junction contained 13 bases not matched to a gene.

The chain joins TRBV10-3 to TRBJ2-1; maybe TRBD2 (7 bases). Germline V gene data show CDR1 as ENHRY and CDR2 as SYGVKD. The CDR3 totals 13 residues. V lost 8 bases, J lost 8 bases, and 16 bases lay in between. The CDR3 DNA is TGTGCCATCTCGCGGGGGCAGTCGGATGAGCAGTTCTTC. Protein product: CAISRGQSDEQFF.

This clonotype was observed at least ten times. V and J are TRBV7-9 and TRBJ1-1; D is perhaps TRBD1 (6 bases). The CDR3 sequence is 16 residues long. Germline V lookup: CDR1 SEHNR, CDR2 FQNEAQ (reference sequence). V lost 6 bases, J lost 6 bases, and 23 bases lay in between. The CDR3 is CASSHATGQGAAEAFF. The CDR3 coding sequence is TGTGCCAGCAGTCACGCGACAGGTCAGGGTGCTGCTGAAGCTTTCTTT.

This clonotype was recorded many times. The chain is built from TRBV3-1 and TRBJ1-4; D unresolved. The length of the CDR3 is 15 residues. The V gene lost 4 bases and the J gene lost 4 bases, with 13 bases spanning the gap. Germline lookup yields CDR1 LGHDT and CDR2 YNNKEL (reference sequence). CDR3 DNA sequence: TGTGCCAGCAGCCGCCAGACATGGGATAATGAAAAACTGTTTTTT. Its translation: CASSRQTWDNEKLFF.

This clonotype was seen ten or more times. The chain is built from TRBV13 and TRBJ1-5; unclear D gene. CDR3 size: 13 residues. Trimming took 2 bases from V and 4 from J, leaving 6 bases between them. CDR1 is PRHDT and CDR2 is FYEKMQ in the germline V gene (reference sequence). The CDR3 sequence: CASSLSRNQPQHF. In nucleotides, the CDR3 is TGTGCCAGCAGCTTATCCAGAAATCAGCCCCAGCATTTT.

This clonotype was recorded many times. The chain combines TRBV24-1 with TRBJ2-1; 11 bases fit TRBD2. V shed 2 bases, J shed 7 bases, and the junction held 9 bases outside the gene matches. The CDR3 runs 17 residues. The germline CDR1 and CDR2 sequences are KGHDR and SFDVKD. The DNA for the CDR3 is TGTGCCACCAGTGATTACCTAACTAGCGGGAGTCCGAATGAGCAGTTCTTC. Protein: CATSDYLTSGSPNEQFF.

The rearrangement links TRBV27 to TRBJ2-3; possibly TRBD2 for D (5 bases). The CDR3 is made up of 15 amino acids. With 7 bases removed from V and 0 bases from J, the gap between germline ends came to 14 bases. CDR1 and CDR2 from the germline V gene are MNHEY and SMNVEV (reference sequence). The CDR3 sequence is CASNPQSGSTDTQYF. The CDR3 coding sequence is TGTGCCAGCAACCCTCAAAGCGGTAGCACAGATACGCAGTATTTT.